The 26 T cell receptor beta chains below all came from one sample that was sequenced in a study of blood T cells in healthy people across ages. A second PCR, run for about 6 to 11 cycles, used a sample-barcoded 5' primer plus a J-beta primer mix. TCRdb processed the 5' RACE reads anew with MiXCR; each CDR3 protein has one entry. The repertoire includes just over 1 million distinct CDR3 sequences, 45% of them detected once, and around 18% sits in the top ten. The sequencing sample was made of blood. Receptors originate from a woman in her sixties or seventies in good health.

This clonotype has a handful of counts. The CDR3 is CASSSYSGSSYNEQFF. The CDR3 DNA reads TGTGCCAGCAGTTCGTATAGCGGGAGCTCCTACAATGAGCAGTTCTTC. The chain carries TRBV27 and TRBJ2-1; TRBD2 aligns across 9 bases. J lost 0 bases, V lost 4 bases, and 4 bases had no gene match. CDR1 and CDR2 (germline): MNHEY, SMNVEV (reference sequence). This CDR3 spans 16 amino acids.

V is TRBV3-1 and J is TRBJ2-7, with D maybe TRBD2 (6 bases). This CDR3 has 14 amino acids. V was trimmed by 1 base and J by 5 bases, leaving 12 bases between them. Germline assignment: CDR1 LGHDT and CDR2 YNNKEL (reference sequence). This CDR3 reads CASSQGPGVHEQYF. In DNA form, the CDR3 reads TGTGCCAGCAGCCAAGGGCCGGGAGTCCACGAGCAGTACTTC.

This chain joins TRBV29-1 and TRBJ2-7, with TRBD2 identical over 10 bases. CDR3 size: 15 residues. J lost 3 bases, V lost 2 bases, and 7 bases had no gene match. Per germline, CDR1 SQVTM and CDR2 ANQGSEA. CDR3: CSVERASGSIYEQYF. The CDR3 nucleotides read TGCAGCGTTGAAAGGGCTAGCGGGAGTATCTACGAGCAGTACTTC.

This clonotype was seen a few times. V gene TRBV5-1 combines with J gene TRBJ2-1; D not certain. This CDR3 is 15 amino acids long. V was trimmed by 0 bases and J by 7 bases, leaving 14 bases between them. Germline V gene sequence: CDR1 SGHRS, CDR2 YFSETQ. The CDR3 loop reads CASSLVSAARNEQFF. The CDR3 DNA reads as TGCGCCAGCAGCTTGGTATCGGCTGCACGGAATGAGCAGTTCTTC.

The chain combines TRBV4-1 with TRBJ2-5; the D is unclear. The DNA end is more similar to TRBJ2-7, so the J call may be wrong. CDR3 length: 14 residues. Germline CDR1 reads MGHRA; CDR2 reads YSYEKL. The CDR3 DNA reads TGCGCCAGCAGCCAAACGACAACAGTCTACGAGCAGTACTTC. Translating it yields CASSQTTTVYEQYF.

This clonotype has at least ten counts. The genes are TRBV5-1 and TRBJ1-1, with 8 nucleotides matching TRBD1. The CDR3 is made up of 14 amino acids. The trim removed 0 bases at V and 5 bases at J, leaving 3 bases unmatched. Germline V gene lookup returns CDR1 SGHRS and CDR2 YFSETQ. CDR3 amino acids: CASSLARGRTEAFF. The DNA for the CDR3 is TGCGCCAGCAGCTTGGCCAGGGGGCGGACTGAAGCTTTCTTT.

This clonotype was found many times. This rearrangement joins TRBV6-5 to TRBJ1-2, with TRBD1 as a possible D gene (5 bases). The length of the CDR3 is 14 residues. V lost 9 bases, J lost 4 bases, and 18 bases lay in between. Germline V gene lookup returns CDR1 MNHEY and CDR2 SVGAGI. The CDR3 nucleotides read TGTGCCAGTTCGACCTACGGGGACCTCTATGGCTACACCTTC. It yields the protein CASSTYGDLYGYTF.

With respect to this clonotype: A junction boundary mismatches the germline segment, possibly from a read error. V and J are TRBV14 and TRBJ2-1; 9 bases agree with TRBD2. The CDR3 runs to 17 residues. The V gene's germline CDR1 is SGHDN and CDR2 FVKESK. The CDR3 coding sequence is TGTGCCAGCAGTCAAGACTATAGCGGGAGTCGCCACAATGAGCAGTTCTTC. It encodes CASSQDYSGSRHNEQFF.

V usage is TRBV12-5 and J usage is TRBJ2-3; D is ambiguous. In germline, CDR1 is LGHNT, CDR2 FRNRAP. Trimming took 8 bases from V and 5 from J, leaving 11 bases between them. This CDR3 comprises 12 residues. Written as DNA, the CDR3 is TGTGCTAGTAACAATCTAGGAGATACGCAGTATTTT. Amino acid sequence: CASNNLGDTQYF.

In its sample, this clonotype was seen many times. This rearrangement joins TRBV20-1 to TRBJ2-1; 8 bases align to TRBD2. Judging by the DNA end, TRBJ2-7 fits better; the J call may be wrong. Germline assignment: CDR1 DFQATT and CDR2 SNEGSKA (reference sequence). The CDR3 runs 16 residues. CDR3 DNA: TGCAGTGCTACGTCTCCCAGCGGGGGCTCCTACAATGAGCAGTACTTC. Its protein is CSATSPSGGSYNEQYF.

V gene TRBV12-3 or TRBV12-4 combines with J gene TRBJ1-6; D possibly corresponds to TRBD1 (5 bases). Trimming removed 5 bases at V and 7 bases at J, with 15 bases between. This CDR3 contains 15 residues. CDR3: CASSPIRGTNSPLHF. CDR3 in DNA: TGTGCCAGCAGTCCAATCCGGGGCACAAATTCACCCCTCCACTTT.

Note on this clonotype: A junction end diverges from the germline sequence, so it may reflect a read error. The chain couples TRBV3-1 to TRBJ2-4, with 7 bases matching TRBD2. The J call may be wrong; the DNA end is better matched by TRBJ2-5. The CDR3 runs 15 residues. Germline V CDR1 and CDR2: LGHDT, YNNKEL (reference sequence). For the CDR3, the DNA is TGTGCCGGCAGCCAAGCCCGACTAGCAGGAGAGACCCAGTACTTC. It yields the protein CAGSQARLAGETQYF.

This clonotype turned up a few times. This chain links TRBV28 with TRBJ2-3; maybe TRBD1 (5 bases). The V gene lost 2 bases and the J gene lost 0 bases, with 12 bases spanning the gap. This CDR3 is 16 amino acids long. Germline CDR1 and CDR2: MDHEN and SYDVKM. The CDR3 DNA reads as TGTGCCAGCAGTTTAGTGGACATCGCTAGCACAGATACGCAGTATTTT. This encodes CASSLVDIASTDTQYF.

The chain couples TRBV4-2 to TRBJ2-5; 10 bases fit TRBD2. J gave up 11 bases and V 5 bases, and 17 bases lay outside the gene matches. Germline V gene sequence: CDR1 LGHNA, CDR2 YNFKEQ. This CDR3 region has 16 residues. The chain's CDR3 is CASSSRGTSDYNEQYF. DNA for the CDR3: TGTGCCAGCAGCTCAAGGGGGACTAGCGACTACAATGAGCAGTACTTC.

With regard to this clonotype: At one end, the junction sequence differs from germline, possibly due to a read error. V usage is TRBV3-1 and J usage is TRBJ2-1; 7 nucleotides match TRBD2. The V gene's germline CDR1 is LGHDT and CDR2 YNNKEL (reference sequence). The CDR3 length is 15 residues. CDR3 sequence reads: CASSWGGSSCNEQFF. Written as DNA, the CDR3 is TGTGCCAGCAGCTGGGGCGGGAGCTCCTGCAATGAGCAGTTCTTC.

The chain carries TRBV4-2 and TRBJ1-4, with 8 bases fitting TRBD1. V trimming: 6 bases; J trimming: 4 bases; junction bases outside the gene matches: 10. The CDR3 is 16 amino acids. Germline CDR1 is LGHNA and CDR2 is YNFKEQ. CDR3 in DNA: TGTGCCAGCAGTCAATATGCAGGGGGCGGTAATGAAAAACTGTTTTTT. This codes for CASSQYAGGGNEKLFF.

A few counts support this clonotype. The V and J genes are TRBV12-3 or TRBV12-4 and TRBJ2-5; no definite D call. The DNA matches TRBJ2-7 better at its end, which makes the J call doubtful. This CDR3 is built from 13 residues. CDR3 residues: CASSLGPSIEQYF. The CDR3 DNA reads TGTGCCAGCAGTTTAGGTCCCTCCATCGAGCAGTACTTC.

This clonotype was detected ten times or more. This chain joins TRBV27 and TRBJ2-5; 10 bases align to TRBD2. There are 16 residues in the CDR3. Germline trimming cut 5 bases from V and 2 bases from J; bases unmatched to any gene: 8. Germline CDR1 reads MNHEY; CDR2 reads SMNVEV (reference sequence). The CDR3 here is CASSTLAGDGQETQYF. CDR3 bases: TGTGCCAGCAGTACCCTAGCGGGGGACGGGCAAGAGACCCAGTACTTC.

This clonotype appeared a few times. The V gene is TRBV6-2 or TRBV6-3, the J gene TRBJ1-2, with D possibly TRBD1 on 5 matching bases. The CDR3 sequence is 16 residues long. From germline, CDR1 is MNHEY and CDR2 SVGEGT. V gave up 7 bases and J gave up 5 bases, with 23 bases separating them. CDR3 coding DNA: TGTGCCAGCATCTCAGAGACCCATTGGACAAGATATGGCTACACCTTC. As protein: CASISETHWTRYGYTF.

The chain carries TRBV29-1 and TRBJ2-1, with 12 bases identical to TRBD2. This CDR3 contains 14 residues. V trimming: 8 bases; J trimming: 7 bases; junction bases outside the gene matches: 9. In germline, CDR1 is SQVTM, CDR2 ANQGSEA. The CDR3 loop reads CSIVRLAGVNEQFF. The CDR3 DNA reads TGCAGCATTGTAAGACTAGCGGGAGTAAATGAGCAGTTCTTC.

This clonotype was seen only a few times. The genes are TRBV7-2 and TRBJ2-3; possibly TRBD2 for D (6 bases). The CDR3 loop spans 17 amino acids. Between the trimmed V and J ends, which lost 4 bases and 2 bases, there was a span of 19 bases. Per the germline V gene, CDR1 is SGHTA and CDR2 is FQGNSA. CDR3 sequence: CASSSPRDSINTDTQYF. CDR3 DNA: TGTGCCAGCAGCTCCCCCCGGGACTCTATTAACACAGATACGCAGTATTTT. The variable domain in full, with the rest retrieved from reference TRBV7-2 and TRBJ2-3, is GAGVSQSPSNKVTEKGKDVELRCDPISGHTALYWYRQSLGQGLEFLIYFQGNSAPDKSGLPSDRFSAERTGGSVSTLTIQRTQQEDSAVYLCASSSPRDSINTDTQYFGPGTRLTVL.

The CDR3 DNA is TGTGCCAGCAGCGCCTACCCCAGGGAAGCCAAAAACATTCAGTACTTC. This codes for CASSAYPREAKNIQYF. The genes are TRBV21-1 and TRBJ2-4; the table calls TRBD1, which could not be checked here. TRBV21-1 is classified as a pseudogene. The CDR3 length is 16 residues.

In its sample, this clonotype was seen a few times. V and J are TRBV6-1 and TRBJ1-1; TRBD1 agrees at 11 bases. CDR1 MNHNS and CDR2 SASEGT come from the germline V gene. The CDR3 loop spans 15 amino acids. V dropped 6 bases and J dropped 5; count of bases not matched to a gene: 8. The CDR3 region has the DNA TGTGCCAGCAGAAAAGGGACAGGGGGTTTTACTGAAGCTTTCTTT. Translation gives CASRKGTGGFTEAFF.

This sequence joins TRBV20-1 and TRBJ2-3; 8 positions agree with TRBD2. The CDR3 sequence is 17 residues long. Per the germline V gene, CDR1 is DFQATT and CDR2 is SNEGSKA (reference sequence). Trimming removed 3 bases from V and 4 bases from J; junction bases left unmatched: 15. The CDR3 nucleotides are TGCAGTGCTAGGCCGTTGAGAGAGGGGACTAGGGCAGATACGCAGTATTTT. It translates to CSARPLREGTRADTQYF.

In regard to this clonotype: A much larger clone lies a single base off, so this may be a read error. The rearrangement links TRBV15 to TRBJ2-4, with D tentatively TRBD1 or TRBD2 (5 bases each). The J call may not be correct, given that the DNA end is closer to TRBJ2-7. CDR3 length equals 17 residues. CDR1 and CDR2 from the germline V gene are LNHNV and YYDKDF (reference sequence). The CDR3 sequence: CATSRASTTASLYEQYF. DNA for the CDR3: TGTGCCACCAGCAGAGCTAGCACGACAGCAAGTTTATACGAGCAGTACTTC.

In nucleotides, the CDR3 is TGTGCCAGCAGCCATTGGACTAGCGAGCAGTATTTT. It translates to CASSHWTSEQYF. The chain has TRBV3-1 and TRBJ2-3, with TRBD2 identical over 9 bases. The germline gives CDR1 LGHDT, CDR2 YNNKEL (reference sequence). Trimming at V came to 3 bases and at J to 11 bases, leaving 3 bases not matched to a gene. The CDR3 covers 12 residues.